This T cell receptor beta chain was documented in a study of T cell responses to AZD1222 COVID-19 vaccine. TCRdb's copy holds only in-frame clones and misses some; the assay was immunoSEQ multiplex PCR. The data hold about 150,000 clones, with 91% observed a single time. Trimming took 0 bases from V and 0 from J, leaving 11 bases between them. Per germline, CDR1 MNHEY and CDR2 SVGAGI. The CDR3 consists of 16 residues. The sample consisted of peripheral blood, taken 28 days after the second AZD1222 dose. This TCR derives from an adult who received the AZD1222 COVID-19 vaccine. The rearrangement joins TRBV6-5 to TRBJ1-1, with a possible D match to TRBD1 (5 bases). The CDR3 reads CASSYSIGGVNTEAFF. The CDR3 coding sequence is TGTGCCAGCAGTTACTCGATCGGGGGGGTGAACACTGAAGCTTTCTTT.